The 3 T cell receptor beta chains given below trace back to one sample, sequenced in a study of cytomegalovirus exposure and HLA in healthy donors. PCR involved 60 Vbeta and 13 Jbeta primers. Assay used: immunoSEQ multiplex PCR; TCRdb lists only in-frame clones, some missing. The table has 85,000 to 100,000 clones, 86% seen once. Sequenced input: PBMCs. The receptors shown here come from a man aged 25-45 years in good health and CMV-seropositive.

The chain is built from TRBV9 and TRBJ1-2; 10 bases are shared with TRBD1. There are 14 residues in the CDR3. CDR1 SGDLS and CDR2 YYNGEE come from the germline V gene. V shed 4 bases, J shed 7 bases, and the junction held 7 bases outside the gene matches. CDR3 coding DNA: TGTGCCAGCAGCTTCGGACAGGGGGTCTCTGGCTACACCTTC. Encoded protein: CASSFGQGVSGYTF.

CDR3 coding DNA: TGTGCCAGCAGCTTGGGGCAGGCGGTAGGTGGGCAGTACTTC. Amino acid sequence: CASSLGQAVGGQYF. The V and J genes are TRBV7-9 and TRBJ2-7; the D gene is possibly TRBD1 (5 bases). V was clipped by 3 bases and J by 9 bases, with 18 bases between them. Germline CDR1 reads SEHNR; CDR2 reads FQNEAQ (reference sequence). The CDR3 length is 14 residues. Full variable domain (missing parts from reference TRBV7-9 and TRBJ2-7): DTGVSQNPRHKITKRGQNVTFRCDPISEHNRLYWYRQTLGQGPEFLTYFQNEAQLEKSRLLSDRFSAERPKGSFSTLEIQRTEQGDSAMYLCASSLGQAVGGQYFGPGTRLTVT.

This chain connects TRBV14 to TRBJ1-5, with D hard to call. CDR3 length: 13 amino acids. CDR1 is SGHDN and CDR2 is FVKESK in the germline V gene. V dropped 4 bases and J dropped 2 bases, with 6 bases sitting between them. The DNA for the CDR3 is TGTGCCAGCAGCCCAGCGGGCAATCAGCCCCAGCATTTT. It translates to CASSPAGNQPQHF.